The entry that follows covers one TCR beta chain sequence. This table comes from immunoSEQ multiplex PCR, and its TCRdb copy is limited to in-frame clones, with some not included. The sample contains fewer than 250,000 clones, 83% of which appear only once. There are 16 residues in the CDR3. Per the germline V gene, CDR1 is SGHRS and CDR2 is YFSETQ. The trim removed 0 bases at V and 3 bases at J, leaving 9 bases unmatched. These data are taken from a study of blood T cell repertoires in COVID-19. The source material was peripheral blood. The receptor comes from a middle-aged woman with active or convalescent COVID-19. V and J are TRBV5-1 and TRBJ2-7, with TRBD1 matching over 7 bases. CDR3 DNA: TGCGCCAGCAGCTTGGCGGGTGGGACAGCCCTCTACGAGCAGTACTTC. Translation gives CASSLAGGTALYEQYF.